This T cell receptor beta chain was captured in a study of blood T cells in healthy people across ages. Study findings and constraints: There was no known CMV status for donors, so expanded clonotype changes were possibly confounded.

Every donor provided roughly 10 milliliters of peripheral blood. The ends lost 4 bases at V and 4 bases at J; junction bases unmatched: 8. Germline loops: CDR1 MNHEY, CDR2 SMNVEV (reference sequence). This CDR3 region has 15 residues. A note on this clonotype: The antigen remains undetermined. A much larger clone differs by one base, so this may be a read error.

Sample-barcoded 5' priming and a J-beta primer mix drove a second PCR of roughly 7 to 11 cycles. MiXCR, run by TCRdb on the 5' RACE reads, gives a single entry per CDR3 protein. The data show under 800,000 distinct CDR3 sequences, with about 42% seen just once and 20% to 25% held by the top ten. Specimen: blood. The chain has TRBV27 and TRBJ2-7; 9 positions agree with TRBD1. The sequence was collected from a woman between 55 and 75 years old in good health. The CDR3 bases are TGTGCCAGCAGTTATAAACAGGGGGCAGAGTACGAGCAGTACTTC. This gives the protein CASSYKQGAEYEQYF.